These 22 T cell receptor beta chains were all obtained from the same sample, sequenced in a study of blood T cell repertoires in COVID-19. Assay: immunoSEQ multiplex PCR; the TCRdb copy retains only in-frame clones and omits some. Of some 190,000 clones listed, roughly 80% are singletons. Material: peripheral blood. These receptors came from a man aged 55 to 70 with acute or convalescent COVID-19.

The gene calls are TRBV6-5 and TRBJ1-1; 7 nucleotides match TRBD1. Germline V lookup: CDR1 MNHEY, CDR2 SVGAGI. V shed 6 bases, J shed 10 bases, and the junction held 11 bases outside the gene matches. CDR3 length: 13 amino acids. The CDR3 spells CASSPGGRLGAFF. Here the CDR3 DNA reads TGTGCCAGCAGCCCAGGGGGTCGGCTCGGAGCTTTCTTT.

This clone was recorded a few times. V gene TRBV11-1 combines with J gene TRBJ1-6; TRBD1 matches 7 bases. This CDR3 has 14 residues. The trim removed 3 bases at V and 9 bases at J, leaving 5 bases unmatched. Germline assignment: CDR1 SGHAT and CDR2 FQDESV (reference sequence). CDR3 in DNA: TGTGCCAGCAGCTTTCAGGGGGGAAGTTCACCCCTCCACTTT. It codes for CASSFQGGSSPLHF.

This chain connects TRBV2 to TRBJ1-1; no firm D call. The length of the CDR3 is 13 residues. Per germline, CDR1 SNHLY and CDR2 FYNNEI. The V gene lost 4 bases and the J gene lost 1 base, with 7 bases spanning the gap. CDR3 nucleotide sequence: TGTGCCAGCAGTGTGGCAGAGAACACTGAAGCTTTCTTT. Translation: CASSVAENTEAFF.

The V call is TRBV15, the J call TRBJ1-2, with 9 bases identical to TRBD1. The J segment lost 5 bases and the V segment lost 0 bases, leaving 19 bases of the junction unmatched. In germline, CDR1 is LNHNV, CDR2 YYDKDF (reference sequence). The CDR3 totals 20 residues. The CDR3 nucleotides are TGTGCCACCAGCAGAGATCTAGTGGACAGGGGCCTACTGAAGGGTTATGGCTACACCTTC. It codes for CATSRDLVDRGLLKGYGYTF.

This clone was detected a few times. The chain recombines TRBV30 with TRBJ1-1, with D uncertain. CDR1 and CDR2 from the germline V gene are GTSNPN and SVGIG (reference sequence). The CDR3 is made up of 12 amino acids. Between the trimmed V and J ends, which lost 0 bases and 4 bases, there was a span of 6 bases. The CDR3, as DNA: TGTGCCTGGAGTGTCGTTTTCACTGAAGCTTTCTTT. It encodes CAWSVVFTEAFF. The full variable domain, in which reference TRBV30 and TRBJ1-1 provide the parts outside the CDR3, is SQTIHQWPATLVQPVGSPLSLECTVEGTSNPNLYWYRQAAGRGLQLLFYSVGIGQISSEVPQNLSASRPQDRQFILSSKKLLLSDSGFYLCAWSVVFTEAFFGQGTRLTVV.

The CDR3 spells CASSPRGGFNYGYTF. As DNA, the CDR3 is TGTGCCAGCTCCCCGAGGGGGGGTTTTAACTATGGCTACACCTTC. The gene calls are TRBV21-1 and TRBJ1-2. TRBV21-1 is a known pseudogene. The CDR3 length is 15 residues.

This chain uses TRBV15 with TRBJ1-1; D may be TRBD1 (5 bases). CDR3 length: 12 residues. Trimming cost V 0 bases and J 7 bases, with 6 bases left between them. The germline CDR1 and CDR2 sequences are LNHNV and YYDKDF (reference sequence). CDR3 DNA: TGTGCCACCAGCAGAGAGGGGGGTGAAGCTTTCTTT. As protein: CATSREGGEAFF. The complete variable domain, with remaining parts taken from reference TRBV15 and TRBJ1-1, reads DAMVIQNPRYQVTQFGKPVTLSCSQTLNHNVMYWYQQKSSQAPKLLFHYYDKDFNNEADTPDNFQSRRPNTSFCFLDIRSPGLGDTAMYLCATSREGGEAFFGQGTRLTVV.

This chain joins TRBV5-4 and TRBJ2-1, with 13 bases identical to TRBD2. Germline CDR1 reads SGHNT; CDR2 reads YYREEE (reference sequence). CDR3 length: 16 residues. Trimming took 3 bases from V and 6 from J; bases not matched to a gene: 6. The DNA for the CDR3 is TGTGCCAGCAGCTCAACTAGCGGGAGGGCCTCCAATGAGCAGTTCTTC. It specifies CASSSTSGRASNEQFF. Supplemented by reference TRBV5-4 and TRBJ2-1, the full variable domain reads ETGVTQSPTHLIKTRGQQVTLRCSSQSGHNTVSWYQQALGQGPQFIFQYYREEENGRGNFPPRFSGLQFPNYSSELNVNALELDDSALYLCASSSTSGRASNEQFFGPGTRLTVL.

This chain links TRBV19 with TRBJ1-5; D might be TRBD1 (6 bases). Germline assignment: CDR1 LNHDA and CDR2 SQIVND (reference sequence). V lost 2 bases, J lost 6 bases, and 17 bases lay in between. The CDR3 extends over 16 amino acids. DNA for the CDR3: TGTGCCAGTAGTATAACGGGGGGGCGGCTGAGTCAGCCCCAGCATTTT. Its protein product is CASSITGGRLSQPQHF.

The chain links TRBV6-2 or TRBV6-3 to TRBJ1-2; D might be TRBD1 (5 bases). Germline assignment: CDR1 MNHEY and CDR2 SVGEGT. The CDR3 extends over 17 amino acids. V lost 4 bases, J lost 0 bases, and 18 bases lay in between. The CDR3 sequence: CASSSFPDRPSNYGYTF. In nucleotides, the CDR3 is TGTGCCAGCAGTTCCTTTCCCGACAGACCTTCTAACTATGGCTACACCTTC.

The chain's CDR3 is CASSIPQREGHYNEQFF. The CDR3 DNA reads TGTGCCAGTAGTATCCCGCAGCGGGAGGGACACTACAATGAGCAGTTCTTC. The rearrangement links TRBV19 to TRBJ2-1, with 10 positions matching TRBD2. V shed 3 bases, J shed 3 bases, and the junction held 8 bases outside the gene matches. Per the germline V gene, CDR1 is LNHDA and CDR2 is SQIVND (reference sequence). There are 17 residues in the CDR3. Using reference TRBV19 and TRBJ2-1 for the parts outside the CDR3, the full variable domain is DGGITQSPKYLFRKEGQNVTLSCEQNLNHDAMYWYRQDPGQGLRLIYYSQIVNDFQKGDIAEGYSVSREKKESFPLTVTSAQKNPTAFYLCASSIPQREGHYNEQFFGPGTRLTVL.

This chain connects TRBV5-4 to TRBJ2-1; 14 bases are shared with TRBD2. Germline CDR1 and CDR2: SGHNT and YYREEE (reference sequence). The CDR3 is 15 residues long. With 5 bases clipped from V and 6 bases from J, the junction kept 4 bases outside the gene matches. CDR3 sequence: CASRAGTSGSNEQFF. CDR3 DNA: TGTGCCAGCAGGGCCGGGACTAGCGGGAGCAATGAGCAGTTCTTC. The variable domain in full, with the rest retrieved from reference TRBV5-4 and TRBJ2-1, is ETGVTQSPTHLIKTRGQQVTLRCSSQSGHNTVSWYQQALGQGPQFIFQYYREEENGRGNFPPRFSGLQFPNYSSELNVNALELDDSALYLCASRAGTSGSNEQFFGPGTRLTVL.

The chain recombines TRBV6-5 with TRBJ2-6; the D gene is possibly TRBD1 (5 bases). Germline CDR1 and CDR2: MNHEY and SVGAGI. The length of the CDR3 is 15 residues. V was cut by 0 bases and J by 3 bases, with 6 bases left in between. CDR3 sequence: CASSYSGVGANVLTF. Written as DNA, the CDR3 is TGTGCCAGCAGTTACTCAGGGGTTGGGGCCAACGTCCTGACTTTC.

The chain carries TRBV4-2 and TRBJ1-2; TRBD1 aligns across 8 bases. V was pared by 7 bases and J by 7 bases, with 5 bases of the junction left unmatched. Germline values: CDR1 LGHNA, CDR2 YNFKEQ. CDR3 size: 12 residues. The CDR3 bases are TGTGCCAGCACCCAGGGGGCGAGTGGCTACACCTTC. This translates into CASTQGASGYTF.

V usage is TRBV9 and J usage is TRBJ1-4, with a weak D call TRBD1 (5 bases). Per the germline V gene, CDR1 is SGDLS and CDR2 is YYNGEE. V shed 0 bases and J shed 8 bases, with 14 bases lying between them. The CDR3 extends over 15 amino acids. The CDR3 DNA sequence: TGTGCCAGCAGCGTAGTTCTGGGGGGTCAAGAAAAACTGTTTTTT. This encodes CASSVVLGGQEKLFF.

The chain carries TRBV11-2 and TRBJ2-7, with a tentative D call TRBD2 (5 bases). CDR1 is SGHAT and CDR2 is FQNNGV in the germline V gene. The CDR3 consists of 15 residues. Between the trimmed V and J ends, which lost 5 bases and 0 bases, there was a span of 14 bases. The CDR3 spells CASSPDPGVSYEQYF. CDR3 bases: TGTGCCAGCAGCCCCGACCCCGGGGTCTCCTACGAGCAGTACTTC.

The CDR3 sequence is CASSLEGSRNTGELFF. The CDR3, as DNA: TGTGCCAGCAGCTTGGAGGGGTCTCGGAACACCGGGGAGCTGTTTTTT. The genes are TRBV5-4 and TRBJ2-2, with a tentative D call TRBD1 (5 bases). Germline-derived CDR1 and CDR2 are SGHNT and YYREEE (reference sequence). V lost 0 bases and J 1 base, leaving 10 bases between the germline ends. The CDR3 covers 16 residues.

For the CDR3, the DNA is TGTGCCAGCAGTGAAGGTGCAGGGGTGAATAGCAATCAGCCCCAGCATTTT. This gives the protein CASSEGAGVNSNQPQHF. The chain uses TRBV2 and TRBJ1-5; maybe TRBD1 (6 bases). Germline assignment: CDR1 SNHLY and CDR2 FYNNEI. The CDR3 sequence is 17 residues long. V was cut by 1 base and J by 0 bases, with 13 bases left in between.

The chain combines TRBV5-1 with TRBJ2-1, with 9 bases matching TRBD2. J was trimmed by 5 bases and V by 4 bases; bases with no gene match: 7. Germline values: CDR1 SGHRS, CDR2 YFSETQ. CDR3 length: 15 amino acids. CDR3 in amino acids: CASSGAGGGNNEQFF. CDR3 sequence (DNA): TGCGCCAGCAGCGGCGCGGGAGGGGGTAACAATGAGCAGTTCTTC.

This chain uses TRBV5-1 with TRBJ1-6; 8 bases line up with TRBD1. The length of the CDR3 is 16 residues. The V gene end was trimmed by 2 bases and the J gene end by 7 bases; junction bases not matched to a gene: 8. Germline CDR1 SGHRS, CDR2 YFSETQ. In DNA form, the CDR3 reads TGCGCCAGCAGCTTTGGTGACAGGGGTGGAAATTCACCCCTCCACTTT. As protein: CASSFGDRGGNSPLHF.

The rearrangement uses TRBV5-1 and TRBJ2-7; TRBD2 aligns across 13 bases. CDR1 and CDR2 from the germline V gene are SGHRS and YFSETQ. V lost 4 bases, J lost 7 bases, and 8 bases stayed unmatched. The CDR3 extends over 15 amino acids. As DNA, the CDR3 is TGCGCCAGCAGCACGGGACTAGCGGGATCATATGAGCAGTACTTC. Its translation: CASSTGLAGSYEQYF.

The V and J genes are TRBV6-5 and TRBJ2-7; D ambiguous. CDR3 length: 14 residues. Germline V CDR1 and CDR2: MNHEY, SVGAGI. The V end was cut by 8 bases, the J end by 4 bases, with 18 bases between. The CDR3 nucleotides read TGTGCCAGCGCTACGAACCTCGCAACGTACGAGCAGTACTTC. It encodes CASATNLATYEQYF.